This TCR beta chain appears in the sequencing data of a study of T cell repertoires in cytomegalovirus infection. Study summary: CMV infection plus the matching HLA type was flagged by public TCR beta signatures. General observations from the study: Summed frequency of public TCR beta families distinguished CMV carriers with the relevant HLA. HLA-C-restricted CMV clonotypes gave the most frequent clonotype in two of eight donors.

The V gene's germline CDR1 is SNHLY and CDR2 FYNNEI. The V end lost 6 bases, the J end lost 0 bases, and 12 bases lay between the germline ends. The CDR3 has 14 amino acids. Each CDR3 protein is one row after TCRdb ran MiXCR on the reads. The top ten clones hold roughly 4.5% of a sample with about 330,000 distinct CDR3 sequences, around a tenth of them seen once. This clonotype came up a few times. Antigen: not known. The origin of this receptor is a human donor in good health (CMV status not recorded). Some clones in this sample may be carry-over from other donors' samples. Sequencing used PBMCs. The rearrangement joins TRBV2 to TRBJ2-7; maybe TRBD1 (6 bases). The CDR3 loop is CASRGDTSSYEQYF. As DNA, the CDR3 is TGTGCCAGCAGGGGGGACACCAGCTCCTACGAGCAGTACTTC.